This T cell receptor beta chain appears in the sequencing data of a study of shared clonotypes between healthy human individuals (dated by TCRdb to about 2020). Background for the entire study: Three men and two women, aged 18 to 49 years, made up the cohort. For each donor, CD4 naive and CD4 memory were each run on three plates, CD8 naive on two plates, and CD8 memory on one plate. The study deeply sequenced blood TCR repertoires of five healthy adults to estimate repertoire size and the extent of clonotype sharing between individuals. Libraries were prepared and TCR repertoires were sequenced by different laboratories using diverse techniques, in order to increase sequencing depth and limit assay-specific biases. Leukapheresis yielded between about 0.85 and 10 billion PBMCs per donor.

The donors were healthy, HIV-negative adults with no recently reported acute infections or vaccinations. Only Caucasian adults living in Nashville, Tennessee, USA were represented among the donors. CD4+ T cells were enriched through magnetic negative selection, after which naive cells were positively selected on CD45RA and the remaining negative fraction served as the memory subset. Blood was obtained by leukapheresis, after which PBMCs were separated by Ficoll-Histopaque density gradient centrifugation and cryopreserved in liquid nitrogen vapor phase. Analytical flow cytometry was used to check the purity and quantity of every magnetically sorted T cell population. From each sorted fraction, genomic DNA was isolated and quantified by UV absorbance on a Nanodrop 2000c. Using the deep immunoSEQ assay, multiplex PCR amplified TCR CDR3 regions from genomic DNA. Extracted genomic DNA from each cell subset was distributed evenly across all wells of several immunoSEQ 96-well plates, and each plate was treated as a replicate. Each replicate PCR for sorted subsets received about 220 ng genomic DNA, equal to about 30,000 T cell genomes. Purified libraries were measured with a Qubit 3.0 fluorometer, size-checked on a Bioanalyzer 2100, and measured again with the KAPA Library Quantification kit. Every immunoSEQ 96-well plate was sequenced on a dedicated single-read 150-cycle Illumina NextSeq 550 flow cell. As for how the authors treated the data: Because the immunoSEQ output included only junctional sequences and no quality scores, the filtering could not be the same as the filtering used for full-length reads. To assign V/J genes and CDR3, sequences were annotated using PyIR, a Python wrapper for IgBLAST v1.9, with IMGT germline references. Reads were removed for weak V/J assignments (E-value above 1e-6), missing CDR3, stop codons, out-of-frame junctions, or ambiguous translated residues. V3J clonotypes were defined by identical inferred V gene, J gene, and CDR3 amino acid sequence. To compute the percentage overlap between repertoires, the number of shared unique clonotypes was divided by the size of the smaller repertoire. Richness of each repertoire was evaluated using RTK rarefaction, the Chao1 estimator, and Recon v2.1 estimates of unobserved clonotypes. OLGA was used to compute generation probabilities for all TCRbeta clonotypes that the gDNA method yielded from a handful of donors. TCRdb re-hosts the immuneACCESS table, in-frame sequences only. Its copies lack some clones; in the studies checked, an unresolved V gene accounts for under half of them, and the cause for the rest is not known. V and J calls and clone size are given by that table; D and trimming were obtained from the DNA. The sample table shows some 2,000,000 clones, and 85% to 95% are seen once. Of the sample, roughly 0.13% falls within the top ten clones.

What the work shows at the level of the full study, not this receptor alone: The small number of donors limited the genetic and exposure-history diversity represented. Sampling was restricted to blood, and TCR repertoires in tissue are likely to differ from TCR repertoires in blood. Higher generation probabilities were observed for clonotypes shared by all four sorted-subset donors than for non-shared clonotypes. Even with the large sequencing depth, rarefaction of the sorted-subset datasets indicated that sequencing was incomplete. About 5% of naive CD4, 3.5% of naive CD8, approximately 2.2% of memory CD4, and 0.35% to 0.5% of memory CD8 clonotypes were shared across several donors. Naive subsets generally had larger estimated clonotype richness than memory subsets did. Pairwise subsampling indicated that sequencing depth was expected to affect the degree of clonotype sharing among donors.

Looking up the germline V gene (reference sequence) yields CDR1 LNHDA and CDR2 SQIVND. Inclusive of the bounding cysteine and phenylalanine, the CDR3 is 14 residues long. CDR3 DNA is the only sequence kept; it has 42 bases, read in frame from the first base. Trimming at the junction amounts to 3 bases on V and 4 bases on J, and the germline ends lie 12 bases apart. This clone is a singleton in its sample. The antigen it binds to is not known. Base qualities are not at hand, and no much larger clone is one base apart. The specimen was naive CD4+ T cells sorted from blood. In light of the paper, this sample's cell subset or site label describes: CD45RA+ positively selected. The sequence links TRBV19 to TRBJ1-2; the D gene is not confidently resolved. This sequence originates from a man younger than 30 in good health. CDR3 region: CASSMMESTYGYTF. In nucleotide form, the sequence is TGTGCCAGTAGTATGATGGAGTCTACCTATGGCTACACCTTC.